The clone carrying this T cell receptor (beta chain) was seen a few times. Stated time point: peripheral blood 6 weeks after treatment start. The sample comes from a study of PD-L1 blockade in urothelial cancer. CDR3 length equals 16 residues. The assay was immunoSEQ multiplex PCR, and TCRdb's table has in-frame clones only and misses some. Of about 43,000 clones listed, around four fifths are singletons. This clonotype was obtained from a man aged 60-69 years with urothelial cancer. V and J are TRBV21-1 and TRBJ1-6; the DNA was not compared with TRBD1, the D call given in the table. TRBV21-1 is a recognized pseudogene. Sequenced material: PBMCs, taken around atezolizumab (anti-PD-L1) treatment. CDR3: CASSLQGRNYNSPLHF. CDR3 coding DNA: TGTGCCAGCAGCTTACAGGGGAGGAACTATAATTCACCCCTCCACTTT.